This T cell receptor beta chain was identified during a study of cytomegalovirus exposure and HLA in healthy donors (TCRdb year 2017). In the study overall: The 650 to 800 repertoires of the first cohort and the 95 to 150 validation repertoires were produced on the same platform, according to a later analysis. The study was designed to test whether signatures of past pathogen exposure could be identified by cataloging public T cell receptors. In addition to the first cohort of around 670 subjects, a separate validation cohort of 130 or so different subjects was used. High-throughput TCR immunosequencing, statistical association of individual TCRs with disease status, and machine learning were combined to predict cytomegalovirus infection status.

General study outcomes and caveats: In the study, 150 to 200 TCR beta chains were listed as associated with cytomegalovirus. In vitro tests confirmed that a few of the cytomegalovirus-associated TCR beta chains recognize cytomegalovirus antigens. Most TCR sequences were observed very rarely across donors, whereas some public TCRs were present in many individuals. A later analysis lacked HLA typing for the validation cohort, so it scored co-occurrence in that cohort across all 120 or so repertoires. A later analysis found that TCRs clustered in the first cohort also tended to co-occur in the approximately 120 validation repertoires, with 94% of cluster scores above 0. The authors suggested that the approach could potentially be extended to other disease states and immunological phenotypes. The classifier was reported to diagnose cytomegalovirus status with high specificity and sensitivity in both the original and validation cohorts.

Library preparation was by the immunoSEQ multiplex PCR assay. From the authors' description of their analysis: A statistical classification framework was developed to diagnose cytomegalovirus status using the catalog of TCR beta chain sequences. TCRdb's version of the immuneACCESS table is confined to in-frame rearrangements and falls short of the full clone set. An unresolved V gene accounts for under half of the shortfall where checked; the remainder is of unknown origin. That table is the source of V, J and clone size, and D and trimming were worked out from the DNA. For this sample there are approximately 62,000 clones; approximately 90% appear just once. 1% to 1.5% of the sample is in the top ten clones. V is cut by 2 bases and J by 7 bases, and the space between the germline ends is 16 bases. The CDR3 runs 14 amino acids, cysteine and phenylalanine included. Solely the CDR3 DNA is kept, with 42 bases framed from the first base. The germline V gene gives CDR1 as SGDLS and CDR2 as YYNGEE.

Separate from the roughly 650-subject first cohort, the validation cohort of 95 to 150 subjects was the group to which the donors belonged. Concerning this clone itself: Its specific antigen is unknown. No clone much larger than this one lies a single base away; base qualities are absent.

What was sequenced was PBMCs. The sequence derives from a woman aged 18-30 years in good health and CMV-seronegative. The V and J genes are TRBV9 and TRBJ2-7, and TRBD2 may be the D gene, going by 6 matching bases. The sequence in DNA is TGTGCCAGCAGCGTGGGTTTTGGGCGGGAAGAGCAGTACTTC. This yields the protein CASSVGFGREEQYF.